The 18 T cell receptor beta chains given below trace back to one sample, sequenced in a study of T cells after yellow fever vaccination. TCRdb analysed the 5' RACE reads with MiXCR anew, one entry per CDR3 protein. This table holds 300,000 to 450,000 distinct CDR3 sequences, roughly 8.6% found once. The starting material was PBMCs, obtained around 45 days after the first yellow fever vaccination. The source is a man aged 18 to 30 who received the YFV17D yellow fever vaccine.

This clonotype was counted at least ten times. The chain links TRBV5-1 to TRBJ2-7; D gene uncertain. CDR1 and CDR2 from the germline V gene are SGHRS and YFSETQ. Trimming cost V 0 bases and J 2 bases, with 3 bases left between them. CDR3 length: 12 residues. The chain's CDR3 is CASSLGAYEQYF. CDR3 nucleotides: TGCGCCAGCAGCTTGGGCGCCTACGAGCAGTACTTC.

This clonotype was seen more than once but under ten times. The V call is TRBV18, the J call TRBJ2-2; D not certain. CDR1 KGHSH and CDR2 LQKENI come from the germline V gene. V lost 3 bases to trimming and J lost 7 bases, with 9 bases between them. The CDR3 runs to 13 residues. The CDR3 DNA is TGTGCCAGCTCACCGGACCTCATCGGGGAGCTGTTTTTT. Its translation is CASSPDLIGELFF.

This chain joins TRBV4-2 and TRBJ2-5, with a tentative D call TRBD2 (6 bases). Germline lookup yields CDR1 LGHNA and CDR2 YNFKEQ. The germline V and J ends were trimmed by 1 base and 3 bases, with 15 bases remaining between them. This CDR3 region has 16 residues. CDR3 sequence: CASSQGETRSKETQYF. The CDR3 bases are TGTGCCAGCAGCCAAGGGGAGACTAGGTCAAAAGAGACCCAGTACTTC.

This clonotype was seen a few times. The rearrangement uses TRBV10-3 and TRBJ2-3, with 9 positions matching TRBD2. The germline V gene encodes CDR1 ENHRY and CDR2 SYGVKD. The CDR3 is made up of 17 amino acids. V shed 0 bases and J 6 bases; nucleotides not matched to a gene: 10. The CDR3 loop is CAISESMRGGQQDTQYF. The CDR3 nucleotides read TGTGCCATCAGTGAGTCAATGCGGGGGGGACAACAGGATACGCAGTATTTT.

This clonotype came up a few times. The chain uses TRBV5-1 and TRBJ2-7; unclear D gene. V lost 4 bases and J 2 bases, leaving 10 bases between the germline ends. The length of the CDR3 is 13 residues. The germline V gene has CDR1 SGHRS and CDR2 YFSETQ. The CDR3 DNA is TGCGCCAGCAGCCTCACTCCCACCTACGAGCAGTACTTC. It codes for CASSLTPTYEQYF.

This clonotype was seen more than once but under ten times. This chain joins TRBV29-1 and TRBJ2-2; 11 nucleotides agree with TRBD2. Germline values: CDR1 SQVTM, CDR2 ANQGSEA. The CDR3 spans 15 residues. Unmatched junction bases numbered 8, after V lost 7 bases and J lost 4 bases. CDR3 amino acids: CSAPLAGALTGELFF. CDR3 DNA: TGCAGCGCTCCACTAGCGGGGGCCCTCACCGGGGAGCTGTTTTTT.

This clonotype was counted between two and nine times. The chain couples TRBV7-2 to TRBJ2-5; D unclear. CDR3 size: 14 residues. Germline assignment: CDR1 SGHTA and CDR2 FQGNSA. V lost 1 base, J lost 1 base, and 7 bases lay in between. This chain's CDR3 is CASSLGSSQETQYF. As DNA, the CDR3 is TGTGCCAGCAGCTTAGGGTCTTCCCAAGAGACCCAGTACTTC.

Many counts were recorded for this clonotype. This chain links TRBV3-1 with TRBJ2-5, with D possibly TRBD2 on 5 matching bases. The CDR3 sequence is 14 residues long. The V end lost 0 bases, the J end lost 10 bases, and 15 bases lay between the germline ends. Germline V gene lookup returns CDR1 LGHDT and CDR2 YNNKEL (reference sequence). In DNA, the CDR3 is TGTGCCAGCAGCCAAGATCCGACTACCGGGATCCAGTACTTC. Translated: CASSQDPTTGIQYF.

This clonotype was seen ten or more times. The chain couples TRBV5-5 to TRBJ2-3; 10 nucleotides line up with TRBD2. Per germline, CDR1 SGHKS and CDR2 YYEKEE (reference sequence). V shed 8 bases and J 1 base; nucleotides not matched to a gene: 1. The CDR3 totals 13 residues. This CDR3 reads CASGLAGTDTQYF. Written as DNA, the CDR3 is TGTGCCAGTGGACTAGCGGGCACAGATACGCAGTATTTT.

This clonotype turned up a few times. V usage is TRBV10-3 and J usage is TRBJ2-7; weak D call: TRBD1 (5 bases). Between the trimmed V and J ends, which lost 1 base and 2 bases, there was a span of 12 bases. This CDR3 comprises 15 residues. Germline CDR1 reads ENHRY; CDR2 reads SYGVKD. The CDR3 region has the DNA TGTGCCATCAGTGAGTGGGGCACGGCAACCTACGAGCAGTACTTC. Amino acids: CAISEWGTATYEQYF.

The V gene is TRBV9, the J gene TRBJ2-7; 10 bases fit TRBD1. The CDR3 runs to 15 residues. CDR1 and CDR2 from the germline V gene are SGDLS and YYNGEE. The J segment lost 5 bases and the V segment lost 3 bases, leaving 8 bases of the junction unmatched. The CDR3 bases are TGTGCCAGCAGCGCCGGGACAGGGGCATTCAACGAGCAGTACTTC. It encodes CASSAGTGAFNEQYF.

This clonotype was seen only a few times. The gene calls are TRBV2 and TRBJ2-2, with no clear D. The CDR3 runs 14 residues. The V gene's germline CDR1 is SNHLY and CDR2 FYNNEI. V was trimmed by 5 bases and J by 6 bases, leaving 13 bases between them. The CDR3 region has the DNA TGTGCCAGCAGTATCCTCACTTCGGCCGGGGAGCTGTTTTTT. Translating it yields CASSILTSAGELFF.

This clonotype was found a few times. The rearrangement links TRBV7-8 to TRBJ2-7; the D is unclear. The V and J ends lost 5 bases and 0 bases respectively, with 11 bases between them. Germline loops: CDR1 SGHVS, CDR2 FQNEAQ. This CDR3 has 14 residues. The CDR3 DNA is TGTGCCAGCAGCCTCGGCTTGGACTCCTACGAGCAGTACGTC. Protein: CASSLGLDSYEQYV.

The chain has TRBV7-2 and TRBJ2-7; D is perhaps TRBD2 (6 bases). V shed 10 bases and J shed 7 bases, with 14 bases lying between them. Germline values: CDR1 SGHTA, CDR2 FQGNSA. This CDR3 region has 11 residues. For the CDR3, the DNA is TGTGCCATCACACGGGGGTCTGAGCAGTACTTC. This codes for CAITRGSEQYF.

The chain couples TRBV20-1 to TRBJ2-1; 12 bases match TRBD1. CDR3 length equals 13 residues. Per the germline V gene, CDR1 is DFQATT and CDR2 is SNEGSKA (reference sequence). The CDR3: CSEGTGGRYEQFF. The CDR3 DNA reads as TGCAGCGAGGGGACAGGGGGCAGATATGAGCAGTTCTTC.

In DNA, the CDR3 is TGTGCCAGCAGCCCCCATATCGGACTAGTGGGGCTAGAGACCCAGTACTTC. The encoded protein is CASSPHIGLVGLETQYF. The chain links TRBV7-2 to TRBJ2-5; 7 bases line up with TRBD2. This CDR3 is 17 amino acids long. Germline V gene sequence: CDR1 SGHTA, CDR2 FQGNSA. The V and J ends lost 5 bases and 4 bases, in that order; junction bases with no gene match: 16.

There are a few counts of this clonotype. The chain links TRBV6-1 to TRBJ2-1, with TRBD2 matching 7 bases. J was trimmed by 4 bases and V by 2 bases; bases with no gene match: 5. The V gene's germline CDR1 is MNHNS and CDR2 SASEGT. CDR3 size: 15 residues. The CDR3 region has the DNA TGTGCCAGCAGTGAAAAAGCGGGAAGATACAATGAGCAGTTCTTC. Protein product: CASSEKAGRYNEQFF.

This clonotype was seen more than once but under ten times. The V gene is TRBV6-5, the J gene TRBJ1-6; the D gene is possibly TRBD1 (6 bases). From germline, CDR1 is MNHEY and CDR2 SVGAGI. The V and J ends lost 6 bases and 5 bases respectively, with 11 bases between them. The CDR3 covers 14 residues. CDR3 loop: CASRPQGHNSPLHF. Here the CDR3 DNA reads TGTGCCAGCAGGCCACAGGGCCATAATTCACCCCTCCACTTT.